Listed here are 30 T cell receptor beta chains from one sample, sequenced in a study of identifying expanded T cells in peripheral blood. Clones were sequenced by immunoSEQ multiplex PCR, and TCRdb holds only the in-frame ones, with some missing. Of about 130,000 clones listed, about 88% are singletons. What was sequenced was blood. Receptors originate from a person aged 18 to 75 in good health.

The chain is built from TRBV11-2 and TRBJ2-7; D is possibly TRBD1 (6 bases). Deletions cut 0 bases from V and 5 bases from J, with 11 bases between. Looked up from germline, CDR1 is SGHAT and CDR2 is FQNNGV. The CDR3 is 14 amino acids. The CDR3: CASSLDRGGNEQYF. The CDR3 DNA reads as TGTGCCAGCAGCTTAGACAGGGGTGGGAACGAGCAGTACTTC.

This clone was counted a single time. The chain links TRBV7-9 to TRBJ2-3; TRBD2 agrees at 12 bases. From germline, CDR1 is SEHNR and CDR2 FQNEAQ (reference sequence). This CDR3 has 17 residues. The V and J ends lost 4 bases and 2 bases, in that order; junction bases with no gene match: 7. The CDR3 loop is CASSSYGLAGFTDTQYF. As DNA, the CDR3 is TGTGCCAGCAGCTCGTATGGACTAGCGGGGTTCACAGATACGCAGTATTTT.

This clone has more than one count but fewer than ten. The chain is built from TRBV30 and TRBJ1-5; the D gene is possibly TRBD1 (5 bases). V shed 0 bases and J shed 5 bases, with 14 bases lying between them. CDR3 length equals 15 residues. The germline CDR1 and CDR2 sequences are GTSNPN and SVGIG (reference sequence). The chain's CDR3 is CAWSVTGGWDQPQHF. Written as DNA, the CDR3 is TGTGCCTGGAGTGTAACCGGGGGTTGGGATCAGCCCCAGCATTTT.

This chain joins TRBV6-1 and TRBJ1-1, with D possibly being TRBD1 (5 bases). CDR3 length equals 11 residues. Per the germline V gene, CDR1 is MNHNS and CDR2 is SASEGT. The CDR3 coding sequence is TGTGTTGGGGGAAGGGACACTGAAGCTTTCTTT. Its protein is CVGGRDTEAFF.

This chain links TRBV15 with TRBJ2-1, with 9 nucleotides matching TRBD1. The CDR3 runs 15 residues. V lost 3 bases, J lost 4 bases, and 4 bases stayed unmatched. Germline V gene sequence: CDR1 LNHNV, CDR2 YYDKDF (reference sequence). In DNA form, the CDR3 reads TGTGCCACCAGCAGCCAGGGACAGGGATACAATGAGCAGTTCTTC. It codes for CATSSQGQGYNEQFF.

The chain has TRBV5-4 and TRBJ2-1; 7 bases fit TRBD1. Germline trimming cut 0 bases from V and 1 base from J; bases unmatched to any gene: 1. The CDR3 is 15 residues long. Looked up from germline, CDR1 is SGHNT and CDR2 is YYREEE (reference sequence). The CDR3 DNA is TGTGCCAGCAGCTTGGGGGGACAGTCCTACAATGAGCAGTTCTTC. It encodes CASSLGGQSYNEQFF.

The chain has TRBV4-1 and TRBJ2-7; TRBD1 might be the D (5 bases). CDR3 length: 17 amino acids. V gave up 0 bases and J gave up 3 bases, with 18 bases separating them. Germline CDR1 and CDR2: MGHRA and YSYEKL. The CDR3 region is CASSQEVGGAAVYEQYF. The CDR3 DNA is TGCGCCAGCAGCCAAGAAGTCGGTGGGGCCGCTGTCTACGAGCAGTACTTC.

The chain recombines TRBV18 with TRBJ2-6; TRBD1 aligns across 7 bases. Germline assignment: CDR1 KGHSH and CDR2 LQKENI. The CDR3 has 16 residues. Trimming removed 4 bases from V and 0 bases from J; junction bases left unmatched: 3. This CDR3 is CASSRDSNSGANVLTF. The CDR3 DNA is TGTGCCAGCTCACGGGACAGCAACTCTGGGGCCAACGTCCTGACTTTC.

The chain uses TRBV19 and TRBJ1-5; tentatively, D is TRBD1 (6 bases). V shed 6 bases and J shed 7 bases, with 13 bases lying between them. The CDR3 sequence is 13 residues long. The germline gives CDR1 LNHDA, CDR2 SQIVND (reference sequence). The CDR3 loop is CASSQNRDQPQHF. The CDR3 bases are TGTGCCAGTAGCCAGAACAGGGACCAGCCCCAGCATTTT.

The rearrangement uses TRBV10-3 and TRBJ1-2, with no clear D. Trimming pared 0 bases from V and 1 base from J, leaving 15 bases between. Germline values: CDR1 ENHRY, CDR2 SYGVKD. CDR3 size: 17 residues. Here the CDR3 reads CAISESITIGSNYGYTF. CDR3 nucleotide sequence: TGTGCCATCAGTGAGTCGATAACAATCGGGAGTAACTATGGCTACACCTTC.

The count of this clone is one. This rearrangement joins TRBV10-3 to TRBJ2-3; D is unresolved. The germline V gene encodes CDR1 ENHRY and CDR2 SYGVKD. Trimming pared 6 bases from V and 3 bases from J, leaving 16 bases between. This CDR3 is built from 15 residues. CDR3 residues: CAISETLTKTDTQYF. The DNA of the CDR3 is TGTGCCATCAGCGAAACATTGACCAAAACAGATACGCAGTATTTT.

The CDR3 DNA is TGTGCCAGCAGTCCCAAGGGACAGGGGAACACTGAAGCTTTCTTT. Translation gives CASSPKGQGNTEAFF. The rearrangement links TRBV6-6 to TRBJ1-1; 9 positions agree with TRBD1. CDR1 and CDR2 (germline): MNHNY, SVGAGI (reference sequence). Trimming at V came to 5 bases and at J to 1 base, leaving 5 bases not matched to a gene. This CDR3 contains 15 residues.

The chain couples TRBV19 to TRBJ2-2; TRBD1 matches at 8 bases. Germline V CDR1 and CDR2: LNHDA, SQIVND (reference sequence). This CDR3 spans 15 amino acids. V was pared by 2 bases and J by 6 bases, with 5 bases of the junction left unmatched. In nucleotides, the CDR3 is TGTGCCAGTAGTATACCCGGACAGGGCGCCGGGGAGCTGTTTTTT. This gives the protein CASSIPGQGAGELFF.

The genes are TRBV5-8 and TRBJ2-5, with 15 nucleotides matching TRBD2. The J segment lost 2 bases and the V segment lost 4 bases, leaving 9 bases of the junction unmatched. This CDR3 region has 18 residues. Germline V gives CDR1 SGHTS, CDR2 YDEGEE. Here the CDR3 DNA reads TGTGCCAGCAGCACGGGACTAGCGGGAGGCTTCTCGCAAGAGACCCAGTACTTC. It encodes CASSTGLAGGFSQETQYF.

V and J are TRBV6-4 and TRBJ2-1; 8 bases are a match to TRBD2. Germline V gene sequence: CDR1 MRHNA, CDR2 SNTAGT. The CDR3 consists of 18 residues. The V and J ends lost 1 base and 3 bases, in that order; junction bases with no gene match: 11. The CDR3 DNA follows: TGTGCCAGCAGTGACTATGGGGGAGCGGGAGCCGGCTACAATGAGCAGTTCTTC. Translating gives CASSDYGGAGAGYNEQFF.

The V and J genes are TRBV7-8 and TRBJ1-4; D not certain. V was trimmed by 0 bases and J by 7 bases, leaving 18 bases between them. The CDR3 extends over 17 amino acids. CDR1 is SGHVS and CDR2 is FQNEAQ in the germline V gene. The CDR3 loop is CASSLARGWSKIEKLFF. The CDR3 region has the DNA TGTGCCAGCAGCTTAGCAAGAGGTTGGAGTAAGATTGAAAAACTGTTTTTT.

The chain recombines TRBV14 with TRBJ2-1; 7 positions match TRBD1. The CDR3 is 13 residues long. J was trimmed by 6 bases and V by 6 bases; bases with no gene match: 5. Germline V CDR1 and CDR2: SGHDN, FVKESK. The CDR3 loop is CASSLGQSNEQFF. CDR3 sequence (DNA): TGTGCCAGCAGTTTGGGACAGAGCAATGAGCAGTTCTTC.

The genes are TRBV9 and TRBJ2-5, with 11 bases lining up with TRBD2. Per the germline V gene, CDR1 is SGDLS and CDR2 is YYNGEE. With V trimmed by 3 bases and J by 4 bases, 5 bases remained unmatched. This CDR3 region has 15 residues. The CDR3 here is CASSALAGVSETQYF. CDR3 sequence (DNA): TGTGCCAGCAGCGCACTAGCGGGAGTTTCAGAGACCCAGTACTTC. The full variable domain, its missing parts supplied by reference TRBV9 and TRBJ2-5, is DSGVTQTPKHLITATGQRVTLRCSPRSGDLSVYWYQQSLDQGLQFLIQYYNGEERAKGNILERFSAQQFPDLHSELNLSSLELGDSALYFCASSALAGVSETQYFGPGTRLLVL.

The V and J genes are TRBV7-8 and TRBJ2-7; D remains ambiguous. Trimming cost V 5 bases and J 0 bases, with 5 bases left between them. There are 12 residues in the CDR3. Germline CDR1 SGHVS, CDR2 FQNEAQ. The CDR3 DNA sequence: TGTGCCAGCAGCCCCCGCTCCTACGAGCAGTACTTC. Amino acid sequence: CASSPRSYEQYF.

V and J are TRBV5-1 and TRBJ1-4; no firm D call. Trimming pared 7 bases from V and 0 bases from J, leaving 13 bases between. From germline, CDR1 is SGHRS and CDR2 YFSETQ. The CDR3 is made up of 15 amino acids. The CDR3 DNA reads TGCGCCAGCTGCCTTAGCGCTGCAACTAATGAAAAACTGTTTTTT. This codes for CASCLSAATNEKLFF.

This chain connects TRBV9 to TRBJ2-4; D is unresolved. In germline, CDR1 is SGDLS, CDR2 YYNGEE. V was cut by 0 bases and J by 3 bases, with 13 bases left in between. The CDR3 contains 16 residues. Here the CDR3 reads CASSVEIGAVKNIQYF. CDR3 sequence (DNA): TGTGCCAGCAGCGTAGAGATAGGTGCCGTCAAAAACATTCAGTACTTC.

As regards this clone: Relative to the germline gene, one junction end is altered; a read error may explain this. J is TRBJ2-1 and V is TRBV6-5; TRBD2 aligns across 11 bases. The CDR3 is made up of 16 amino acids. CDR1 and CDR2 from the germline V gene are MNHEY and SVGAGI. The CDR3 nucleotides read TGTGCCAGCAGTCACTCTAGCGGGAGGAAATACAATGAGCAGTTCTTC. This codes for CASSHSSGRKYNEQFF.

This chain connects TRBV5-6 to TRBJ2-6, with D hard to call. The CDR3 extends over 15 amino acids. The germline gives CDR1 SGHDT, CDR2 YYEEEE. The germline V and J ends were trimmed by 1 base and 0 bases, with 5 bases remaining between them. The DNA for the CDR3 is TGTGCCAGCAGCTTGACGGGCTCTGGGGCCAACGTCCTGACTTTC. Protein: CASSLTGSGANVLTF.

The gene calls are TRBV6-6 and TRBJ1-2; 8 nucleotides line up with TRBD1. Germline trimming cut 7 bases from V and 3 bases from J; bases unmatched to any gene: 4. Germline V gene sequence: CDR1 MNHNY, CDR2 SVGAGI (reference sequence). The CDR3 sequence is 13 residues long. CDR3 amino acids: CASTMDRDYGYTF. CDR3 DNA sequence: TGTGCCAGCACTATGGACAGGGACTATGGCTACACCTTC.

The chain recombines TRBV5-6 with TRBJ2-7, with D perhaps matching TRBD2 (6 bases). Trimming shortened V by 2 bases and J by 3 bases, and 9 bases separated the two germline ends. The CDR3 runs 13 residues. Germline values: CDR1 SGHDT, CDR2 YYEEEE. CDR3: CASSFWRGYEQYF. The CDR3 DNA follows: TGTGCCAGCAGCTTTTGGCGGGGCTACGAGCAGTACTTC.

The chain has TRBV5-4 and TRBJ1-1; 7 nucleotides line up with TRBD1. Germline V gene data show CDR1 as SGHNT and CDR2 as YYREEE (reference sequence). This CDR3 contains 14 residues. J lost 0 bases, V lost 1 base, and 0 bases had no gene match. As DNA, the CDR3 is TGTGCCAGCAGCTTGCAGGGGGTGAACACTGAAGCTTTCTTT. Encoded protein: CASSLQGVNTEAFF.

The chain recombines TRBV29-1 with TRBJ2-3, with D tentatively TRBD2 (6 bases). V dropped 6 bases and J dropped 2 bases, with 15 bases sitting between them. The CDR3 covers 14 residues. Germline values: CDR1 SQVTM, CDR2 ANQGSEA. The CDR3 here is CSVGKAGDTDTQYF. CDR3 DNA sequence: TGCAGCGTGGGAAAAGCGGGCGACACAGATACGCAGTATTTT.

The chain uses TRBV7-2 and TRBJ2-3, with 9 bases matching TRBD1. CDR3 length: 15 amino acids. Germline CDR1 is SGHTA and CDR2 is FQGNSA. J gave up 4 bases and V 0 bases, and 2 bases lay outside the gene matches. In DNA, the CDR3 is TGTGCCAGCAGCTTAGCGACAGGGGGGTCAGATACGCAGTATTTT. Encoded protein: CASSLATGGSDTQYF.

The V call is TRBV5-1, the J call TRBJ1-1; perhaps TRBD1 as D (5 bases). Per the germline V gene, CDR1 is SGHRS and CDR2 is YFSETQ. Trimming took off 2 bases at V and 4 bases at J, with 15 bases between the two ends. CDR3 length: 15 amino acids. In DNA, the CDR3 is TGCGCCAGCAGCTTCCAGGGCCAAGCTGGCACTGAAGCTTTCTTT. It codes for CASSFQGQAGTEAFF.

The chain has TRBV10-3 and TRBJ1-5; perhaps TRBD1 as D (6 bases). The ends were cut back, 0 bases at V and 2 bases at J, with 11 bases in the middle. This CDR3 region has 16 residues. Germline-derived CDR1 and CDR2 are ENHRY and SYGVKD. The CDR3 DNA reads as TGTGCCATCAGTGAGTCAGGGCAGGGGCGCAATCAGCCCCAGCATTTT. This sequence encodes CAISESGQGRNQPQHF.